Below, 2 T cell receptor beta chains from the same sample are listed, as sequenced in a study of blood T cell repertoires in COVID-19. Measured with immunoSEQ multiplex PCR; TCRdb has only the in-frame clones, and not every one. This sample yields more than 200,000 clones, of which under 90% are seen a single time; 4.2% belongs to the top ten. Sequences were obtained from peripheral blood. The receptors here all came from a man aged 55 to 70 with acute or convalescent COVID-19.

A few counts support this clone. This chain links TRBV14 with TRBJ1-3; the D is unclear. Per the germline V gene, CDR1 is SGHDN and CDR2 is FVKESK. Trimming stripped 3 bases from V and 2 bases from J, with 8 bases between. CDR3 length: 14 amino acids. The CDR3 protein is CASSQRRTGNTIYF. For the CDR3, the DNA is TGTGCCAGCAGCCAGCGGAGGACTGGAAACACCATATATTTT.

This chain connects TRBV5-4 to TRBJ1-1, with a tentative D call TRBD1 (5 bases). The germline gives CDR1 SGHNT, CDR2 YYREEE (reference sequence). Trimming pared 3 bases from V and 0 bases from J, leaving 15 bases between. The CDR3 extends over 16 amino acids. CDR3 DNA sequence: TGTGCCAGCAGCTCCGCAGGGAAGGGTGTGAACACTGAAGCTTTCTTT. Protein product: CASSSAGKGVNTEAFF.